This T cell receptor beta chain was recorded in a study of T-cell memory formation after mild COVID-19 (dated by TCRdb to 2020 to 2023). A note on the overall study: Most TCR sequence clusters were specific to one of the two donors. The cohort comprised two young, previously healthy adult volunteers, one female and one male. In a couple of donors, T-cell clones that expanded and contracted after mild COVID-19 were tracked by sequencing TCRalpha and TCRbeta repertoires over time.

Beyond this particular receptor, the publication reports: From day 15 to 85, contracting clones showed balanced CD4/CD8 phenotypes, whereas a second wave of clones that expanded from day 15 to 37 leaned towards CD4+. The study covered only a couple of mild cases, and larger cohorts including severe cases with pre-infection samples were considered necessary. Some responding clones were detected in pre-infection memory, which suggested that pre-existing cross-reactive memory T cells had joined the SARS-CoV-2 response. Contracting CD4+ clones were found mainly in CM and EM memory subsets, while CD8+ clones were enriched in EMRA. Whether the second-wave clones peaking on day 37 were SARS-CoV-2 specific was not confirmed.

Note on this clonotype: Its antigen has not been determined. Base qualities are missing; no much larger clone stands one base away.

The run used an Illumina NovaSeq 6000. cDNA libraries for TCRalpha and TCRbeta were prepared by 5'RACE using constant-segment primers, with sample barcodes and unique molecular identifiers added. RNA was extracted from every sample with Trizol reagent. Library amplification was performed in two PCR steps, and a second sample barcode and Illumina TruSeq adapters were introduced in the second step. Sequencing of the libraries was done on an Illumina NovaSeq, producing 2 x 150 bp paired-end reads. The paper's processing steps were these. With migec v1.2.7, reads were demultiplexed and then collapsed into UMI-guided consensus sequences. Using mixcr v2.1.11, the UMI consensuses were aligned to TRA and TRB V and J templates and assembled into clonotypes. Clonotypes were classified as expanded or contracted when called significant by both edgeR and NoisET, with noise models trained on biological replicates. For edgeR calls, the cutoffs were a false discovery rate-adjusted p below 0.01 and a log2 fold-change threshold of 1. As an exploratory analysis of dynamics, max-normalized trajectories of the 1000 most abundant clonotypes were examined with PCA combined with hierarchical clustering. Separately sequenced CD4+ and CD8+ repertoires were used to assign the CD4 or CD8 phenotype of responding clones. The public sequencing data were trimmed at Q25 with fastp and processed into clonotypes with MiXCR by TCRdb, which kept only in-frame beta chains. Here each entry gathers all rows of one CDR3 protein and keeps the most common genes and DNA. TCRdb's processing, not the authors', yielded these V and J calls. This sample comprises about 350,000 distinct CDR3 sequences, roughly 15% of them detected only once. 20% to 25% of the sample goes to the ten largest clones.

The germline V gene supplies CDR1 LGHNA and CDR2 YNFKEQ. From V the trimming removes 0 bases and from J it removes 7 bases, while the gene matches leave 12 bases of the junction unaccounted for. CDR3 length: 17 amino acids, cysteine to phenylalanine. Only CDR3 DNA is held: 51 bases, read in frame from base 1. Ficoll-Paque density gradient centrifugation was the method used to isolate PBMCs. The sequence was obtained from a young man who had mild COVID-19 (a few samples of this study predate the infection). The sample titles of this study are shuffled in the database, so cell type and time point are left out; the donor was told from shared clones. The V and J genes are TRBV4-2 and TRBJ2-1, with TRBD2 matching 7 junction bases. Sample: PBMCs or a T cell subset sorted from them (not recorded which). The bases are TGTGCCAGCAGCCAAGATCGTCCCAGCGGGGCGACTAATGAGCAGTTCTTC. It specifies CASSQDRPSGATNEQFF.